The clone carrying this T cell receptor beta chain showed up just a few times. The data belong to a study of blood T cell repertoires in COVID-19. In the study overall: Nucleic acid was either cDNA or gDNA, and it came from T cells, B-cell-depleted T cells, or PBMCs.

The germline V gene has CDR1 GTSNPN and CDR2 SVGIG (reference sequence). Unmatched junction bases numbered 12, after V lost 4 bases and J lost 5 bases. The CDR3 runs to 15 residues. The authors' processing: Scientists estimated how many nucleated cells there were by amplifying reference gene primers. Here immunoSEQ multiplex PCR was the method, and the copy in TCRdb shows in-frame clones only, minus some. V and J calls and clone size are given by that table; D and trimming were obtained from the DNA. The table records around 100,000 clones, about 85% of them present only once. The specimen sequenced was peripheral blood. The clonotype comes from a human donor in a cohort sampled during active COVID-19. The chain employs TRBV30 and TRBJ2-7; 9 nucleotides agree with TRBD2. The CDR3 region is CAWTVSKRGEDEQYF. DNA for the CDR3: TGTGCCTGGACTGTCAGCAAGCGGGGGGAAGACGAGCAGTACTTC.